This TCR beta chain comes out of a study of identical twins. TCRdb reprocessed the 5' RACE reads via MiXCR and lists one record per CDR3 protein. In the table there are a few hundred thousand distinct CDR3 sequences, approximately 8.8% of which are singletons. This clonotype was observed a few times. V was clipped by 7 bases and J by 4 bases; unmatched bases: 7. CDR1 SGHAT and CDR2 FQNNGV come from the germline V gene. CDR3 size: 14 residues. Source material: naive T cells sorted from blood. V is TRBV11-2 and J is TRBJ2-3; 8 positions agree with TRBD1. The TCR was taken from a woman between 45 and 65 years old in good health. The CDR3 DNA reads TGTGCCAGCACAATAAGACAGGGGTCAGATACGCAGTATTTT. Its protein is CASTIRQGSDTQYF.